The 22 T cell receptor beta chains presented below share a single source sample, sequenced in a study of T cell repertoires in cytomegalovirus infection. MiXCR was run by TCRdb on the reads, yielding one entry per CDR3 protein. The sample yields 900,000 to 950,000 distinct CDR3 sequences, less than 40% seen once. No cognate antigen is known for these TCRs. This specimen was cultured CD8+ T cells from PBMCs, taken from culture after CMV antigen stimulation. The receptors derive from a human donor in good health (CMV status not recorded). Some clones in this sample may be carry-over from other donors' samples.

J is TRBJ2-3 and V is TRBV6-6; TRBD2 matches at 10 bases. Germline V gives CDR1 MNHNY, CDR2 SVGAGI (reference sequence). This CDR3 contains 16 residues. V was pared by 3 bases and J by 2 bases, with 5 bases of the junction left unmatched. The CDR3 DNA follows: TGTGCCAGCAGTTATTGGCTAGCGGGGGTCACAGATACGCAGTATTTT. This codes for CASSYWLAGVTDTQYF.

This clonotype was counted between two and nine times. V gene TRBV7-8 combines with J gene TRBJ2-5; perhaps TRBD2 as D (5 bases). V lost 5 bases to trimming and J lost 5 bases, with 21 bases between them. CDR1 and CDR2 from the germline V gene are SGHVS and FQNEAQ. The CDR3 runs 16 residues. DNA of the CDR3: TGTGCCAGCAGCCTCCGGGTTTTATCGTTAGCGGAGACCCAGTACTTC. Translated: CASSLRVLSLAETQYF.

This clonotype was seen ten or more times. The chain employs TRBV15 and TRBJ2-1; D is perhaps TRBD1 or TRBD2 (5 bases each). This CDR3 contains 16 residues. V lost 5 bases and J 2 bases, leaving 16 bases between the germline ends. Germline CDR1 reads LNHNV; CDR2 reads YYDKDF (reference sequence). The CDR3 sequence is CATSAGTGDPYNEQFF. CDR3 DNA sequence: TGTGCCACCAGCGCCGGGACGGGCGATCCCTACAATGAGCAGTTCTTC.

This clonotype was recorded a few times. This rearrangement joins TRBV6-6 to TRBJ1-3, with D perhaps TRBD1 (6 bases). Germline-derived CDR1 and CDR2 are MNHNY and SVGAGI (reference sequence). Trimming pared 0 bases from V and 0 bases from J, leaving 18 bases between. This CDR3 has 19 amino acids. The CDR3 reads CASSYSMWTDYSSGNTIYF. The CDR3 DNA is TGTGCCAGCAGTTACTCGATGTGGACAGATTATAGCTCTGGAAACACCATATATTTT.

This rearrangement joins TRBV5-1 to TRBJ1-1; 8 nucleotides align to TRBD1. Germline V lookup: CDR1 SGHRS, CDR2 YFSETQ. The V gene end was trimmed by 2 bases and the J gene end by 1 base; junction bases not matched to a gene: 7. This CDR3 has 16 residues. The CDR3 is CASSLVDRVENTEAFF. The CDR3 bases are TGCGCCAGCAGCTTAGTGGACAGGGTGGAGAACACTGAAGCTTTCTTT. Full variable domain (missing parts from reference TRBV5-1 and TRBJ1-1): KAGVTQTPRYLIKTRGQQVTLSCSPISGHRSVSWYQQTPGQGLQFLFEYFSETQRNKGNFPGRFSGRQFSNSRSEMNVSTLELGDSALYLCASSLVDRVENTEAFFGQGTRLTVV.

This clonotype was picked up many times. V gene TRBV7-6 combines with J gene TRBJ2-2; D not certain. Germline V gives CDR1 SGHVS, CDR2 FNYEAQ. The CDR3 has 14 residues. V lost 4 bases and J lost 0, with 6 bases in between. The CDR3 sequence: CASSSAANTGELFF. CDR3 bases: TGTGCCAGCAGCTCAGCAGCGAACACCGGGGAGCTGTTTTTT.

The genes are TRBV27 and TRBJ2-2, with 11 bases identical to TRBD2. The J segment lost 1 base and the V segment lost 4 bases, leaving 8 bases of the junction unmatched. The CDR3 is made up of 18 amino acids. CDR1 and CDR2 (germline): MNHEY, SMNVEV (reference sequence). The CDR3 coding sequence is TGTGCCAGCAGTTCCCACACTAGCGGGGGACGGAACACCGGGGAGCTGTTTTTT. Its protein is CASSSHTSGGRNTGELFF.

V is TRBV7-2 and J is TRBJ2-5; D possibly corresponds to TRBD2 (7 bases). The CDR3 has 15 residues. V shed 1 base and J shed 1 base, with 10 bases lying between them. CDR1 and CDR2 (germline): SGHTA, FQGNSA. CDR3 DNA: TGTGCCAGCAGCTTAGAACGGGGGGCCCAAGAGACCCAGTACTTC. This encodes CASSLERGAQETQYF.

The rearrangement uses TRBV28 and TRBJ2-5; no firm D call. CDR3 length: 14 amino acids. The germline CDR1 and CDR2 sequences are MDHEN and SYDVKM. Between the trimmed V and J ends, which lost 6 bases and 2 bases, there was a span of 13 bases. The CDR3, as DNA: TGTGCCAGCAGCCTGGTGACGGTTCAAGAGACCCAGTACTTC. It encodes CASSLVTVQETQYF.

The chain is built from TRBV4-1 and TRBJ2-1; D is unresolved. The CDR3 loop spans 15 amino acids. Trimming cost V 2 bases and J 2 bases, with 10 bases left between them. Germline-derived CDR1 and CDR2 are MGHRA and YSYEKL. CDR3 sequence (DNA): TGCGCCAGCAGCCAAAAGGTGGGAACCTACAATGAGCAGTTCTTC. It translates to CASSQKVGTYNEQFF.

The V and J genes are TRBV4-1 and TRBJ1-2; weak D call: TRBD1 (6 bases). This CDR3 region has 15 residues. Germline V gives CDR1 MGHRA, CDR2 YSYEKL. V was clipped by 1 base and J by 4 bases, with 13 bases between them. The CDR3 spells CASSQVVGGSYGYTF. In DNA, the CDR3 is TGCGCCAGCAGCCAAGTCGTTGGGGGCAGCTATGGCTACACCTTC.

The V gene is TRBV10-3, the J gene TRBJ1-5; D unclear. CDR3 length: 15 residues. V gave up 4 bases and J gave up 4 bases, with 14 bases separating them. The germline V gene has CDR1 ENHRY and CDR2 SYGVKD. CDR3 residues: CAISVAGDLNQPQHF. The CDR3 nucleotides read TGTGCCATCAGTGTGGCAGGCGACCTAAATCAGCCCCAGCATTTT.

At least ten counts were recorded for this clonotype. The V and J genes are TRBV7-8 and TRBJ2-1; TRBD2 aligns across 8 bases. This CDR3 spans 14 amino acids. CDR1 is SGHVS, CDR2 FQNEAQ, per germline. J gave up 8 bases and V 2 bases, and 5 bases lay outside the gene matches. In DNA, the CDR3 is TGTGCCAGCAGCTTACCGCGGGGGGCAGATGAGCAGTTCTTC. The encoded protein is CASSLPRGADEQFF.

The chain links TRBV7-6 to TRBJ2-1; 14 bases fit TRBD2. Germline CDR1 and CDR2: SGHVS and FNYEAQ. V trimming: 3 bases; J trimming: 10 bases; junction bases outside the gene matches: 5. This CDR3 region has 15 residues. The CDR3 bases are TGTGCCAGCAGCTTCGGACTAGCGGGGGGTGAGGAGCAGTTCTTC. It codes for CASSFGLAGGEEQFF.

V gene TRBV12-5 combines with J gene TRBJ1-1; D gene unclear. This CDR3 region has 12 residues. Germline-derived CDR1 and CDR2 are LGHNT and FRNRAP. Trimming stripped 2 bases from V and 5 bases from J, with 6 bases between. CDR3 sequence (DNA): TGTGCTAGTGGTTTGTCAGCGACTGAAGCTTTCTTT. Protein product: CASGLSATEAFF.

This clonotype was picked up a small number of times. V gene TRBV14 combines with J gene TRBJ1-2; 7 positions agree with TRBD1. From germline, CDR1 is SGHDN and CDR2 FVKESK. V lost 4 bases and J lost 1; bases outside the gene matches: 3. This CDR3 contains 14 residues. This CDR3 is CASSRDSVNYGYTF. As DNA, the CDR3 is TGTGCCAGCAGCCGGGACAGCGTTAACTATGGCTACACCTTC.

The chain has TRBV2 and TRBJ2-2; D is perhaps TRBD1 (5 bases). The germline CDR1 and CDR2 sequences are SNHLY and FYNNEI. V was cut by 8 bases and J by 3 bases, with 10 bases left in between. This CDR3 is 13 amino acids long. The CDR3 reads CASFSRDTGELFF. In DNA, the CDR3 is TGTGCCAGCTTTAGCAGGGACACCGGGGAGCTGTTTTTT.

The chain is built from TRBV6-2 or TRBV6-3 and TRBJ2-6, with D tentatively TRBD1 (6 bases). Trimming removed 7 bases at V and 0 bases at J, with 16 bases between. CDR1 and CDR2 (germline): MNHEY, SVGEGT. The CDR3 sequence is 17 residues long. The CDR3 nucleotides are TGTGCCAGCAACCAGGGACATTTTGGCTCTGGGGCCAACGTCCTGACTTTC. It specifies CASNQGHFGSGANVLTF.

This clonotype was counted between two and nine times. The V call is TRBV6-2 or TRBV6-3, the J call TRBJ1-5; 7 nucleotides line up with TRBD1. After removal of 8 bases from V and 4 bases from J, the junction contained 8 bases not matched to a gene. This CDR3 region has 14 residues. Germline V gives CDR1 MNHEY, CDR2 SVGEGT. The CDR3 sequence is CASSLDRRNQPQHF. The CDR3 DNA sequence: TGTGCCAGCTCCTTGGACAGGCGAAATCAGCCCCAGCATTTT.

V and J are TRBV29-1 and TRBJ2-1; D ambiguous. This CDR3 is built from 11 residues. Trimming shortened V by 6 bases and J by 12 bases, and 15 bases separated the two germline ends. In germline, CDR1 is SQVTM, CDR2 ANQGSEA. The CDR3 is CSVPDRKGQFF. DNA of the CDR3: TGCAGCGTCCCCGATCGGAAGGGGCAGTTCTTC.

The chain joins TRBV12-3 or TRBV12-4 to TRBJ1-2; perhaps TRBD1 as D (5 bases). This CDR3 region has 15 residues. The V end was cut by 6 bases, the J end by 3 bases, with 17 bases between. The DNA of the CDR3 is TGTGCCAGCAGGTCCTTGGGACGGGCGGACTATGGCTACACCTTC. This sequence encodes CASRSLGRADYGYTF.

This clonotype appeared many times. This rearrangement joins TRBV7-8 to TRBJ1-1; D is uncertain. Trimming left V 4 bases short and J 2 bases short, with 8 bases between. Germline-derived CDR1 and CDR2 are SGHVS and FQNEAQ. The CDR3 spans 13 residues. The CDR3 region is CASSYKGNTEAFF. CDR3 nucleotides: TGTGCCAGCAGCTATAAAGGTAACACTGAAGCTTTCTTT.